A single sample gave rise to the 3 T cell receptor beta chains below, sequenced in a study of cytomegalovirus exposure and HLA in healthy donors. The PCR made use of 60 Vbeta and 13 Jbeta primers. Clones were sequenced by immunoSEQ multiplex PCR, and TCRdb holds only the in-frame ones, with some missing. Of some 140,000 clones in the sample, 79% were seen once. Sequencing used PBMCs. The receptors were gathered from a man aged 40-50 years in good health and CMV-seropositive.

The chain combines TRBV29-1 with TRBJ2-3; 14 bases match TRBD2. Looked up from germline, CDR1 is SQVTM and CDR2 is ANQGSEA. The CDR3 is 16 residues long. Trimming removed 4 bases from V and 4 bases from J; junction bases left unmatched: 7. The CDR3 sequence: CSVVLRTSGRSDTQYF. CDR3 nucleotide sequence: TGCAGCGTTGTTTTGAGGACTAGCGGGAGGTCAGATACGCAGTATTTT.

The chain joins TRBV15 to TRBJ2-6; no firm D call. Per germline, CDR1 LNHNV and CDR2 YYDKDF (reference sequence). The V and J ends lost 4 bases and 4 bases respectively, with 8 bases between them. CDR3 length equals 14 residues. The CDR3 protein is CATSTVRGANVLTF. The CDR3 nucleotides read TGTGCCACCAGCACGGTACGGGGGGCCAACGTCCTGACTTTC. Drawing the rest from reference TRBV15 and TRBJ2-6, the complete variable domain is DAMVIQNPRYQVTQFGKPVTLSCSQTLNHNVMYWYQQKSSQAPKLLFHYYDKDFNNEADTPDNFQSRRPNTSFCFLDIRSPGLGDTAMYLCATSTVRGANVLTFGAGSRLTVL.

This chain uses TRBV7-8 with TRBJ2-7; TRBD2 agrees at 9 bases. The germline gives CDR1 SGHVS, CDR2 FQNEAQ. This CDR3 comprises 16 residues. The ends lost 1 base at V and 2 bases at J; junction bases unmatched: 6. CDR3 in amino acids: CASSLETSGWTYEQYF. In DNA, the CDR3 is TGTGCCAGCAGCTTAGAGACTAGCGGATGGACCTACGAGCAGTACTTC.